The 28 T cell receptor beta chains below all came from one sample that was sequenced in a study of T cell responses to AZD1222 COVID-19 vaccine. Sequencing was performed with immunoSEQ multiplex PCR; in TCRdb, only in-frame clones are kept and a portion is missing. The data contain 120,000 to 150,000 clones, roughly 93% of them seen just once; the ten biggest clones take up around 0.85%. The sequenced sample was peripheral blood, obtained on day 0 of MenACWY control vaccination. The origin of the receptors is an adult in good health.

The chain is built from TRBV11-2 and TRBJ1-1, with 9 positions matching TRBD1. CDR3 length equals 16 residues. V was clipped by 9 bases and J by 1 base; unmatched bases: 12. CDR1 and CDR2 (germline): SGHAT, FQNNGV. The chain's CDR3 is CASSHAPGQGNTEAFF. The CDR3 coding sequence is TGTGCCAGTTCACACGCTCCGGGACAGGGGAACACTGAAGCTTTCTTT. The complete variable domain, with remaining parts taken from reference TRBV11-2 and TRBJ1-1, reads EAGVAQSPRYKIIEKRQSVAFWCNPISGHATLYWYQQILGQGPKLLIQFQNNGVVDDSQLPKDRFSAERLKGVDSTLKIQPAKLEDSAVYLCASSHAPGQGNTEAFFGQGTRLTVV.

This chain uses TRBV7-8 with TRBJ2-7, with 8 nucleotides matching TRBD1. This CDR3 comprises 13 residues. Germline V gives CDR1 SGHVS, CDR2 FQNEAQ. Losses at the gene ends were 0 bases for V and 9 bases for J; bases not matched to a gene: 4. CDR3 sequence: CASSLAPTGVQYF. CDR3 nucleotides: TGTGCCAGCAGCTTAGCTCCGACAGGGGTGCAGTACTTC.

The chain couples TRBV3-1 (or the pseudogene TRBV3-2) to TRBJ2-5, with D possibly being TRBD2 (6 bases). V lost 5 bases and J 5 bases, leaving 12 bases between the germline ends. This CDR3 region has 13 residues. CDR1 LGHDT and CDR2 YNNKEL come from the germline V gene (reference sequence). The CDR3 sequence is CASSGGTGETQYF. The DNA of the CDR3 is TGTGCCAGCAGCGGCGGGACGGGGGAGACCCAGTACTTC.

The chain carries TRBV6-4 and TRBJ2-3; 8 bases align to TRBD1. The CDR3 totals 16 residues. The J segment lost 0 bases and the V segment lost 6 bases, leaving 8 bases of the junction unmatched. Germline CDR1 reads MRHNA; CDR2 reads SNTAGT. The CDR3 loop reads CASSPRTGLSTDTQYF. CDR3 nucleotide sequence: TGTGCCAGCAGCCCACGGACAGGGTTAAGCACAGATACGCAGTATTTT.

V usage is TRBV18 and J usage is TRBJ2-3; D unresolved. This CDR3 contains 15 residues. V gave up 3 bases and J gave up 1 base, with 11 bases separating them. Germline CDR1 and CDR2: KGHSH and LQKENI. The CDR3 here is CASSPAVSGTDTQYF. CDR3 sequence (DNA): TGTGCCAGCTCACCGGCGGTATCGGGCACAGATACGCAGTATTTT.

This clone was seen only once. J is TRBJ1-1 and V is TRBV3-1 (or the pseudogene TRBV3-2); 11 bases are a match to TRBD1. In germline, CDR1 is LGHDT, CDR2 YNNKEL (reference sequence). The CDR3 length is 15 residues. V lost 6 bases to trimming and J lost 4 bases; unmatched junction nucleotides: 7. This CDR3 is CASRGQGAVGTEAFF. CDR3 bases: TGTGCCAGCAGAGGACAGGGGGCAGTAGGCACTGAAGCTTTCTTT.

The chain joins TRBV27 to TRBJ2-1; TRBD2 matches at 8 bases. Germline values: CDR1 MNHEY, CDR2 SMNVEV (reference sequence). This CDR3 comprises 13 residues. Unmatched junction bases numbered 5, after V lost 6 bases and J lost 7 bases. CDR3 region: CASRSGGRNEQFF. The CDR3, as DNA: TGTGCCAGCAGGTCGGGGGGGCGAAATGAGCAGTTCTTC.

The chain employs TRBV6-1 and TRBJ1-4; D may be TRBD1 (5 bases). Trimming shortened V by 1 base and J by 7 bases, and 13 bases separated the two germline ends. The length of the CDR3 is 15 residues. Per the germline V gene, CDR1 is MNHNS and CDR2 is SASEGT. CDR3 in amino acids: CASSEGGSRGEKLFF. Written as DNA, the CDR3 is TGTGCCAGCAGTGAAGGGGGGTCACGTGGTGAAAAACTGTTTTTT.

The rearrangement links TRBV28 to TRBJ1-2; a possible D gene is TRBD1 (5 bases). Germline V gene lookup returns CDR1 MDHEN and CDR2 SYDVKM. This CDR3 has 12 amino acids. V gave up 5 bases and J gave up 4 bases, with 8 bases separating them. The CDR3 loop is CASSRDVYGYTF. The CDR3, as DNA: TGTGCCAGCAGTCGGGACGTCTATGGCTACACCTTC.

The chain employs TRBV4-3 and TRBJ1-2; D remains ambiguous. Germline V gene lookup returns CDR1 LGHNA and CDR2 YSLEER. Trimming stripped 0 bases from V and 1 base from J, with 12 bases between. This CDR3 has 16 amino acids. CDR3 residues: CASSQEIDQYNYGYTF. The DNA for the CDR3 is TGCGCCAGCAGCCAAGAAATCGACCAGTATAACTATGGCTACACCTTC.

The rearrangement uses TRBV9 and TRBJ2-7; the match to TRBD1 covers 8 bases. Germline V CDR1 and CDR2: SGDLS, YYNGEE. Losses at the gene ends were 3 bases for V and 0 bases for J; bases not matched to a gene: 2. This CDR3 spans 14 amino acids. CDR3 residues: CASSGGQGSYEQYF. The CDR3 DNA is TGTGCCAGCAGCGGTGGACAGGGCTCCTACGAGCAGTACTTC. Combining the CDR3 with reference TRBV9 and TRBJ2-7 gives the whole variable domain DSGVTQTPKHLITATGQRVTLRCSPRSGDLSVYWYQQSLDQGLQFLIQYYNGEERAKGNILERFSAQQFPDLHSELNLSSLELGDSALYFCASSGGQGSYEQYFGPGTRLTVT.

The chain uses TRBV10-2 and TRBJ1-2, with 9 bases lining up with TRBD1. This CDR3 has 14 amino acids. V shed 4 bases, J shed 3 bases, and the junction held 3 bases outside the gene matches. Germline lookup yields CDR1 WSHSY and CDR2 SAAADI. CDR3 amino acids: CASSGDRVDYGYTF. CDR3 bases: TGCGCCAGCAGTGGGGACAGGGTCGACTATGGCTACACCTTC.

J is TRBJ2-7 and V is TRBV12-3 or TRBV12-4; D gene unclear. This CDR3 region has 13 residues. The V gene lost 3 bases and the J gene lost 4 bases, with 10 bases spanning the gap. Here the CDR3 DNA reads TGTGCCAGCAGTTTTGTGCTGAGTTACGAGCAGTACTTC. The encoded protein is CASSFVLSYEQYF.

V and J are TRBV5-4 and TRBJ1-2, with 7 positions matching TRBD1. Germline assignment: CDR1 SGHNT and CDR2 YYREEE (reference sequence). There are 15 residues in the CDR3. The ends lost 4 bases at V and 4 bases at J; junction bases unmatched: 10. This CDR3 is CASSPTGTASYGYTF. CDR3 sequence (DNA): TGTGCCAGCAGCCCGACAGGGACGGCAAGCTATGGCTACACCTTC.

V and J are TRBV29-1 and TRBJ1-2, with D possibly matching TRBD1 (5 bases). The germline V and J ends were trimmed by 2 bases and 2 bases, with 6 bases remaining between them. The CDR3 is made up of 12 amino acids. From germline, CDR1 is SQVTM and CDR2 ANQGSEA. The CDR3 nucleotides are TGCAGCGTTGAACAGGGAAACTATGGCTACACCTTC. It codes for CSVEQGNYGYTF.

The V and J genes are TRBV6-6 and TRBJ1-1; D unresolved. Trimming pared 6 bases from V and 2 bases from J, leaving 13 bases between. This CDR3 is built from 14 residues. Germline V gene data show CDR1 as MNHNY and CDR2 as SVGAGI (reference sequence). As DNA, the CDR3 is TGTGCCAGCAGCCCTGCGACGGCTAACACTGAAGCTTTCTTT. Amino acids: CASSPATANTEAFF.

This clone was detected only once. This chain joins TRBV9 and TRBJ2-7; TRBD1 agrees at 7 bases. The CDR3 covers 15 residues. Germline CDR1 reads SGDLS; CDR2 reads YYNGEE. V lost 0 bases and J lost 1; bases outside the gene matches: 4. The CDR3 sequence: CASSVGQGESYEQYF. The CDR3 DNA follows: TGTGCCAGCAGCGTAGGGCAGGGGGAGTCCTACGAGCAGTACTTC.

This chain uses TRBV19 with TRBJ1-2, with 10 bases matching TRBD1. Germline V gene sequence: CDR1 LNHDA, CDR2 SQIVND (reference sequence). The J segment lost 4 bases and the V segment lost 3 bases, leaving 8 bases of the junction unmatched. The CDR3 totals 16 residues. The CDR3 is CASSISTGGIGYGYTF. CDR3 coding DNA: TGTGCCAGTAGTATCTCGACAGGGGGCATTGGCTATGGCTACACCTTC.

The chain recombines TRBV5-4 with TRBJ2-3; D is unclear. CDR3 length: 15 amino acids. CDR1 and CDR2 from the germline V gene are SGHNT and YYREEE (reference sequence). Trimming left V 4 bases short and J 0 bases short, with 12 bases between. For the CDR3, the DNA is TGTGCCAGCAGCCAGTCCTCAACTAGCACAGATACGCAGTATTTT. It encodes CASSQSSTSTDTQYF.

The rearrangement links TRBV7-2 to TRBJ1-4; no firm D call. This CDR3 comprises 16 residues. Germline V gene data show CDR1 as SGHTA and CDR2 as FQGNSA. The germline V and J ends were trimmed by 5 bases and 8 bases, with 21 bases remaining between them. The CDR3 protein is CASSPPGRRVWEKLFF. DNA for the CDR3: TGTGCCAGCAGCCCCCCGGGTCGGCGGGTCTGGGAAAAACTGTTTTTT.

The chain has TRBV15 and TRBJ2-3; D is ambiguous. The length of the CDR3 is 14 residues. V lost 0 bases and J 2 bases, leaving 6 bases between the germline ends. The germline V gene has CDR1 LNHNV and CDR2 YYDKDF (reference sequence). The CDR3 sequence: CATSRDDITDTQYF. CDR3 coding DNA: TGTGCCACCAGCAGAGATGATATCACAGATACGCAGTATTTT.

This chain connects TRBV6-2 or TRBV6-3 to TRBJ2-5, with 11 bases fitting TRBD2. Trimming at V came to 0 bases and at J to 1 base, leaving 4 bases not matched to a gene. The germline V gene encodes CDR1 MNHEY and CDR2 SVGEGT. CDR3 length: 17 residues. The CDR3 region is CASSYSPSGGTQETQYF. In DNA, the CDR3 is TGTGCCAGCAGTTACTCTCCTAGCGGGGGGACCCAAGAGACCCAGTACTTC.

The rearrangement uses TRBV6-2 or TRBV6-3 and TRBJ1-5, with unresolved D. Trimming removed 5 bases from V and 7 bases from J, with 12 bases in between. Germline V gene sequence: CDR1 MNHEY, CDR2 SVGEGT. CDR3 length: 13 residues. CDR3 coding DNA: TGTGCCAGCAGTCTTTCGGGGTACCAGCCCCAGCATTTT. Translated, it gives CASSLSGYQPQHF.

The CDR3 DNA sequence: TGTGCCAGCAGCTTAGTTTCAGCCTTCTCTGGAAACACCATATATTTT. Encoded protein: CASSLVSAFSGNTIYF. This sequence joins TRBV7-6 and TRBJ1-3; D remains ambiguous. CDR1 and CDR2 (germline): SGHVS, FNYEAQ. The CDR3 runs 16 residues. V was shortened by 1 base and J by 0 bases, with 10 bases between the two germline ends.

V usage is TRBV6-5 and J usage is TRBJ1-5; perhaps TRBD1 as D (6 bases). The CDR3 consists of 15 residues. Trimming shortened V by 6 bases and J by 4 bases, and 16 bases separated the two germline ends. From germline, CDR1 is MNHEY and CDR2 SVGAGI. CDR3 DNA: TGTGCCAGCAGCCGCTACAGGGCAAATAATCAGCCCCAGCATTTT. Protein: CASSRYRANNQPQHF.

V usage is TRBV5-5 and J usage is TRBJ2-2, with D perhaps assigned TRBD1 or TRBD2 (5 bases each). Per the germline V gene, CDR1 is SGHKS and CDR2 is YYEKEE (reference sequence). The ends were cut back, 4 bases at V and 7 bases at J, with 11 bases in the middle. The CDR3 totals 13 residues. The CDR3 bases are TGTGCCAGCAGCCCCCGGGGCATCGGGGAGCTGTTTTTT. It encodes CASSPRGIGELFF.

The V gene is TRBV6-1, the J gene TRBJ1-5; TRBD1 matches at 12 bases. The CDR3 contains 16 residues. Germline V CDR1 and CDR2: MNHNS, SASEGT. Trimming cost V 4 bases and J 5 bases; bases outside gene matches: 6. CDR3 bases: TGTGCCAGCAGTGCCCGGGACAGGGGGCTCGATCAGCCCCAGCATTTT. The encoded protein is CASSARDRGLDQPQHF.

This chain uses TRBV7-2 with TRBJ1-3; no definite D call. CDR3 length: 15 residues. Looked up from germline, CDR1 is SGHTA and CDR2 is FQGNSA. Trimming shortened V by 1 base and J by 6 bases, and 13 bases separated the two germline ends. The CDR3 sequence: CASSLEAHPSNTIYF. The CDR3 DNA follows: TGTGCCAGCAGCTTAGAGGCACACCCCTCAAACACCATATATTTT.